The 21 T cell receptor beta chains in this list originate from one sample, sequenced in a study of regulatory T cells in long-lasting Graves disease (dated by TCRdb to the early 2020s). Taken with the paper, the label for time point translates to: newly diagnosed GD, antithyroid drugs for less than 3 months. For both TCR sequencing and RNA sequencing, RNA was extracted from PBMCs using TRIzol. The library was produced with multiplex PCR. This sample was sequenced with an Illumina HiSeq 4000. CDR3 regions were amplified by Arm-PCR with iRepertoire HTBI primers to construct TCR beta libraries. TCRdb cleaned the public reads at Q25 with fastp, built clones with MiXCR and kept in-frame beta chains. Rows with one shared CDR3 protein collapse into an entry with the most common genes and DNA. The sample table holds 400,000 to 500,000 distinct CDR3 sequences, of which about 15% were seen once. The ten biggest clones cover 20% to 25% of the sample.

This sample was shared with a second study, whose subject was T cells in Graves' hyperthyroidism and ophthalmopathy.

This specimen consisted of peripheral blood mononuclear cells (PBMCs), obtained at new diagnosis, from a patient treated with antithyroid drugs. These receptor sequences come from a woman aged 18 to 35 with Graves disease. Donor details come from another sample of the same person, matched by shared clones.

This clonotype came up many times. The rearrangement uses TRBV5-8 and TRBJ2-7; no clear D. V lost 1 base to trimming and J lost 2 bases, with 10 bases between them. This CDR3 is 14 amino acids long. In germline, CDR1 is SGHTS, CDR2 YDEGEE. CDR3 in DNA: TGTGCCAGCAGCTTGCAAGGCCTCACCTACGAGCAGTACTTC. Translated, it gives CASSLQGLTYEQYF.

There are a few counts of this clonotype. The gene calls are TRBV20-1 and TRBJ2-7, with a tentative D call TRBD1 (6 bases). CDR1 is DFQATT, CDR2 SNEGSKA, per germline (reference sequence). The CDR3 is made up of 15 amino acids. V was pared by 2 bases and J by 3 bases, with 17 bases between. The CDR3 sequence: CSARKLVTGDYEQYF. In nucleotides, the CDR3 is TGCAGTGCTAGAAAGCTAGTGACAGGCGACTACGAGCAGTACTTC.

As to this clonotype: A much larger clone sits a single nucleotide away, making a read error possible. The V call is TRBV7-8, the J call TRBJ2-3, with 8 bases that match TRBD2. There are 16 residues in the CDR3. Germline V gives CDR1 SGHVS, CDR2 FQNEAQ. The V segment lost 2 bases and the J segment 4 bases; nucleotides outside the gene matches: 8. Here the CDR3 DNA reads TGTGCCAGCAGCTTAATCTTGCGGGGGGTATCAGATACGCAGTATTTT. Its protein product is CASSLILRGVSDTQYF.

The chain recombines TRBV12-3 or TRBV12-4 with TRBJ2-7; 7 bases map to TRBD2. The ends lost 5 bases at V and 0 bases at J; junction bases unmatched: 7. The CDR3 covers 15 residues. CDR3 region: CASSASSGFSYEQYF. DNA of the CDR3: TGTGCCAGCAGTGCCTCTAGCGGTTTCTCCTACGAGCAGTACTTC.

At least ten counts were recorded for this clonotype. The gene calls are TRBV20-1 and TRBJ2-3; D may be TRBD2 (6 bases). CDR3 length equals 14 residues. Trimming removed 4 bases at V and 6 bases at J, with 17 bases between. Per the germline V gene, CDR1 is DFQATT and CDR2 is SNEGSKA (reference sequence). The CDR3 DNA sequence: TGCAGTGCTACCCGTGCGGGATTAACCGATACGCAGTATTTT. Translating gives CSATRAGLTDTQYF.

The table lists this clonotype with many counts. The genes are TRBV12-3 or TRBV12-4 and TRBJ1-1, with D possibly matching TRBD1 (6 bases). Trimming stripped 5 bases from V and 4 bases from J, with 14 bases between. The CDR3 covers 14 residues. The CDR3 nucleotides are TGTGCCAGCAGTCTCCACAGGGATGCCACTGAAGCTTTCTTT. Encoded protein: CASSLHRDATEAFF.

The gene calls are TRBV7-2 and TRBJ2-1; D gene unclear. V was shortened by 3 bases and J by 8 bases, with 11 bases between the two germline ends. This CDR3 is built from 13 residues. Germline CDR1 and CDR2: SGHTA and FQGNSA. In DNA form, the CDR3 reads TGTGCCAGCAGCTTTATAGGATCGCATGAGCAGTTCTTC. Amino acid sequence: CASSFIGSHEQFF.

This clonotype was detected ten times or more. DNA of the CDR3: TGTGCCACCAGCAGATCCCGACATGACAATGAGCAGTTCTTC. It is translated as CATSRSRHDNEQFF. J is TRBJ2-1 and V is TRBV15, with D hard to call. The CDR3 spans 14 residues. Germline V gene data show CDR1 as LNHNV and CDR2 as YYDKDF (reference sequence). V was cut by 2 bases and J by 5 bases, with 10 bases left in between. Combining the CDR3 with reference TRBV15 and TRBJ2-1 gives the whole variable domain DAMVIQNPRYQVTQFGKPVTLSCSQTLNHNVMYWYQQKSSQAPKLLFHYYDKDFNNEADTPDNFQSRRPNTSFCFLDIRSPGLGDTAMYLCATSRSRHDNEQFFGPGTRLTVL.

This sequence joins TRBV4-2 and TRBJ2-1; possibly TRBD1 for D (5 bases). Germline V gene lookup returns CDR1 LGHNA and CDR2 YNFKEQ. With 0 bases removed from V and 0 bases from J, the gap between germline ends came to 9 bases. The length of the CDR3 is 16 residues. For the CDR3, the DNA is TGTGCCAGCAGCCAAGAAGGGGCTACCTCCTACAATGAGCAGTTCTTC. It codes for CASSQEGATSYNEQFF.

This clonotype was detected ten times or more. The chain carries TRBV28 and TRBJ1-5, with TRBD1 matching 9 bases. Trimming took 5 bases from V and 6 from J; bases not matched to a gene: 8. CDR1 is MDHEN, CDR2 SYDVKM, per germline. There are 15 residues in the CDR3. CDR3 amino acids: CASSPGTGIIQPQHF. The CDR3 bases are TGTGCCAGCAGTCCAGGGACAGGGATTATTCAGCCCCAGCATTTT.

This chain joins TRBV7-9 and TRBJ2-7, with 13 bases that match TRBD2. Germline V gene data show CDR1 as SEHNR and CDR2 as FQNEAQ (reference sequence). This CDR3 comprises 17 residues. The V gene end was trimmed by 6 bases and the J gene end by 3 bases; junction bases not matched to a gene: 11. The CDR3 nucleotides read TGTGCCAGCAGAGGACTAGCGGGAGTAAGTTCTCGCTACGAGCAGTACTTC. It codes for CASRGLAGVSSRYEQYF.

This sequence joins TRBV2 and TRBJ2-5; 10 bases line up with TRBD2. CDR1 is SNHLY and CDR2 is FYNNEI in the germline V gene. The CDR3 runs 17 residues. V was pared by 6 bases and J by 3 bases, with 13 bases of the junction left unmatched. This CDR3 is CASSWLAGAPKKETQYF. The CDR3 coding sequence is TGTGCCAGCAGCTGGCTAGCGGGAGCCCCAAAGAAAGAGACCCAGTACTTC.

This clonotype was seen ten or more times. V is TRBV11-3 and J is TRBJ1-1, with D possibly being TRBD1 (5 bases). V dropped 0 bases and J dropped 5 bases, with 13 bases sitting between them. The germline CDR1 and CDR2 sequences are SGHNT and YENEEA. The CDR3 covers 15 residues. DNA of the CDR3: TGTGCCAGCAGCTTAGATGCCAGGGAGTATACTGAAGCTTTCTTT. This encodes CASSLDAREYTEAFF.

This clonotype occurred many times. The V and J genes are TRBV7-9 and TRBJ2-1; TRBD2 might be the D (6 bases). V was shortened by 5 bases and J by 6 bases, with 11 bases between the two germline ends. Per germline, CDR1 SEHNR and CDR2 FQNEAQ (reference sequence). The CDR3 covers 13 residues. CDR3 bases: TGTGCCAGCAGCCAAGGAGGGCTCAATGAGCAGTTCTTC. It is translated as CASSQGGLNEQFF.

This rearrangement joins TRBV3-1 to TRBJ2-5; 9 nucleotides align to TRBD1. Germline CDR1 and CDR2: LGHDT and YNNKEL (reference sequence). J lost 4 bases, V lost 2 bases, and 8 bases had no gene match. The CDR3 contains 16 residues. The CDR3 loop is CASSQRDRGDAETQYF. CDR3 coding DNA: TGTGCCAGCAGCCAACGAGACAGGGGGGATGCAGAGACCCAGTACTTC.

This clonotype was counted ten times or more. The V gene is TRBV7-2, the J gene TRBJ2-3, with 10 bases identical to TRBD2. V was pared by 3 bases and J by 1 base, with 4 bases of the junction left unmatched. The CDR3 sequence is 16 residues long. Germline CDR1 SGHTA, CDR2 FQGNSA. The DNA for the CDR3 is TGTGCCAGCAGCTTCTTAGCGGGAGGCCGCACAGATACGCAGTATTTT. Translation gives CASSFLAGGRTDTQYF.

This clonotype was seen many times. V and J are TRBV5-1 and TRBJ1-5; a weak D match, TRBD1 (6 bases). The CDR3 has 13 amino acids. Trimming removed 0 bases from V and 6 bases from J, with 7 bases in between. CDR1 SGHRS and CDR2 YFSETQ come from the germline V gene. CDR3 bases: TGCGCCAGCAGCTTGGAGGGGGGTCAGCCCCAGCATTTT. Amino acids: CASSLEGGQPQHF.

This clonotype was detected ten times or more. V usage is TRBV7-8 and J usage is TRBJ2-7, with D hard to call. Germline assignment: CDR1 SGHVS and CDR2 FQNEAQ. This CDR3 has 14 amino acids. V lost 5 bases, J lost 0 bases, and 11 bases lay in between. CDR3: CASSRSQSSYEQYF. CDR3 bases: TGTGCCAGCAGCCGCTCACAGAGCTCCTACGAGCAGTACTTC.

The chain recombines TRBV20-1 with TRBJ1-4; D unclear. Trimming cost V 6 bases and J 5 bases, with 16 bases left between them. Per the germline V gene, CDR1 is DFQATT and CDR2 is SNEGSKA (reference sequence). This CDR3 region has 14 residues. Written as DNA, the CDR3 is TGCAGTGCCCCCCGCACGGACGGCAATGAAAAACTGTTTTTT. Translating gives CSAPRTDGNEKLFF.

This chain uses TRBV13 with TRBJ2-4; the D call may be TRBD1 or TRBD2 (6 bases each). The CDR3 extends over 14 amino acids. Trimming shortened V by 5 bases and J by 6 bases, and 14 bases separated the two germline ends. The V gene's germline CDR1 is PRHDT and CDR2 FYEKMQ (reference sequence). CDR3 DNA sequence: TGTGCCAGCAGCCTCCAAGGAGGGGGAAACATTCAGTACTTC. Translation gives CASSLQGGGNIQYF.

The chain employs TRBV7-2 and TRBJ2-1; 9 nucleotides match TRBD2. The CDR3 runs to 14 residues. Germline values: CDR1 SGHTA, CDR2 FQGNSA. Trimming cost V 5 bases and J 10 bases; bases outside gene matches: 9. The CDR3 sequence: CASSRAGGRWEQFF. The CDR3 DNA follows: TGTGCCAGCAGCCGGGCGGGAGGGCGTTGGGAGCAGTTCTTC. The full variable domain, in which reference TRBV7-2 and TRBJ2-1 provide the parts outside the CDR3, is GAGVSQSPSNKVTEKGKDVELRCDPISGHTALYWYRQSLGQGLEFLIYFQGNSAPDKSGLPSDRFSAERTGGSVSTLTIQRTQQEDSAVYLCASSRAGGRWEQFFGPGTRLTVL.